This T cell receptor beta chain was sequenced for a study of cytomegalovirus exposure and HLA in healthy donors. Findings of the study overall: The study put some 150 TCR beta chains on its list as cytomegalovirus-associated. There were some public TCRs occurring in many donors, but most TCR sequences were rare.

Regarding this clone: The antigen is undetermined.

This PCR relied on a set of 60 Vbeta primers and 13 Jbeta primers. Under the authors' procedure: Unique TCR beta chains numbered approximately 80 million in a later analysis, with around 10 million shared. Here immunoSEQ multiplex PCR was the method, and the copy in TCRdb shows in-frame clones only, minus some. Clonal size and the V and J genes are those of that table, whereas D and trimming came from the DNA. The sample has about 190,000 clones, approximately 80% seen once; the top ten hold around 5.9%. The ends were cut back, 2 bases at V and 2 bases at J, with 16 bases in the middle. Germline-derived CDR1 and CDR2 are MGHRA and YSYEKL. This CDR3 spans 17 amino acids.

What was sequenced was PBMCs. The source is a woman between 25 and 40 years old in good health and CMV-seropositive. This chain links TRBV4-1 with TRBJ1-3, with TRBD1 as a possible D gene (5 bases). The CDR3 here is CASSQLGGVPPGNTIYF. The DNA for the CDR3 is TGCGCCAGCAGCCAACTAGGAGGGGTTCCCCCTGGAAACACCATATATTTT.